These 10 T cell receptor beta chains were all obtained from the same sample, sequenced in a study of blood T cell repertoires in COVID-19. TCRdb's copy holds only in-frame clones and misses some; the assay was immunoSEQ multiplex PCR. The table shows some 41,000 clones, with about 86% occurring only once. Sequenced sample: peripheral blood. All receptors derive from a woman of 80 years or more with active or convalescent COVID-19.

V is TRBV19 and J is TRBJ2-1, with 7 nucleotides matching TRBD1. The CDR3 loop spans 13 amino acids. With V trimmed by 7 bases and J by 10 bases, 10 bases remained unmatched. Per the germline V gene, CDR1 is LNHDA and CDR2 is SQIVND (reference sequence). CDR3 amino acids: CASTRKGGGEQFF. The CDR3 bases are TGTGCCAGTACTCGAAAAGGGGGCGGGGAGCAGTTCTTC.

CDR3 sequence: CASKENRQNTEAFF. The CDR3 DNA is TGCGCCAGCAAAGAAAACAGACAGAACACTGAAGCTTTCTTT. The J gene is TRBJ1-1, the V gene TRBV5-1; D not resolved. CDR3 length equals 14 residues. V lost 6 bases to trimming and J lost 1 base, with 13 bases between them. Germline CDR1 SGHRS, CDR2 YFSETQ.

This clone appeared a single time. The chain has TRBV19 and TRBJ1-4; D unresolved. CDR1 and CDR2 from the germline V gene are LNHDA and SQIVND (reference sequence). V was cut by 3 bases and J by 8 bases, with 13 bases left in between. CDR3 length: 14 amino acids. The CDR3 nucleotides read TGTGCCAGTAGTATTGGCCTTGGCGGCGAAAAACTGTTTTTT. Its translation: CASSIGLGGEKLFF.

V and J are TRBV4-3 and TRBJ2-1; 7 bases agree with TRBD1. Germline lookup yields CDR1 LGHNA and CDR2 YSLEER. The CDR3 length is 16 residues. Trimming cost V 0 bases and J 5 bases; bases outside gene matches: 7. For the CDR3, the DNA is TGCGCCAGCAGCCAAGATAGACAGGGTCCAGACAATGAGCAGTTCTTC. Amino acids: CASSQDRQGPDNEQFF.

This chain links TRBV27 with TRBJ1-1; 9 bases are a match to TRBD1. The CDR3 contains 14 residues. Per germline, CDR1 MNHEY and CDR2 SMNVEV (reference sequence). J gave up 10 bases and V 0 bases, and 6 bases lay outside the gene matches. As DNA, the CDR3 is TGTGCCAGCAGTTTATCGCGGGACAGGGTAAGAGCTTTCTTT. Amino acids: CASSLSRDRVRAFF.

The J gene is TRBJ1-2, the V gene TRBV28; 10 bases are shared with TRBD1. Trimming took 5 bases from V and 3 from J; bases not matched to a gene: 15. CDR1 MDHEN and CDR2 SYDVKM come from the germline V gene. This CDR3 is 18 amino acids long. CDR3 DNA sequence: TGTGCCAGCAGTGACACACCGGGACAGGGGCAGAGATACTATGGCTACACCTTC. Its translation is CASSDTPGQGQRYYGYTF.

The rearrangement uses TRBV5-4 and TRBJ2-2; 12 bases fit TRBD1. The CDR3 spans 16 residues. Unmatched junction bases numbered 7, after V lost 3 bases and J lost 7 bases. Germline CDR1 reads SGHNT; CDR2 reads YYREEE (reference sequence). As DNA, the CDR3 is TGTGCCAGCAGCTCCCCGGGACAGGGGGCGTTCGGGGAGCTGTTTTTT. It yields the protein CASSSPGQGAFGELFF.

The chain has TRBV24-1 and TRBJ2-1, with 12 bases matching TRBD2. Losses at the gene ends were 4 bases for V and 5 bases for J; bases not matched to a gene: 5. This CDR3 region has 16 residues. Per germline, CDR1 KGHDR and CDR2 SFDVKD. CDR3 sequence reads: CATSDRGLAGNNEQFF. The CDR3 coding sequence is TGTGCCACCAGTGACCGGGGACTAGCGGGTAACAATGAGCAGTTCTTC.

On this clone: The germline gene is not matched at one end of the junction; a read error may be the cause. The rearrangement uses TRBV3-1 (or the pseudogene TRBV3-2) and TRBJ1-1; no clear D gene. CDR1 is LGHDT and CDR2 is YNNKEL in the germline V gene (reference sequence). The length of the CDR3 is 14 residues. CDR3 sequence (DNA): TGTGCCAGCAGCCAAGATGACCTTAAGACTGGAGCTTTCTTT. Amino acids: CASSQDDLKTGAFF.

The gene calls are TRBV7-3 and TRBJ2-1, with TRBD2 matching over 11 bases. Trimming took 4 bases from V and 5 from J; bases not matched to a gene: 10. CDR1 and CDR2 from the germline V gene are SGHTA and FQGTGA. The length of the CDR3 is 17 residues. CDR3 region: CASSSQPGLAENNEQFF. CDR3 sequence (DNA): TGTGCCAGCAGCTCCCAACCGGGACTAGCGGAGAACAATGAGCAGTTCTTC. The full variable domain, completed using reference TRBV7-3 and TRBJ2-1, is GAGVSQTPSNKVTEKGKYVELRCDPISGHTALYWYRQSLGQGPEFLIYFQGTGAADDSGLPNDRFFAVRPEGSVSTLKIQRTERGDSAVYLCASSSQPGLAENNEQFFGPGTRLTVL.